This TCR beta chain was captured in a study of blood T cells in healthy people across ages. General study findings and limits: Expanded clonotype changes were possibly confounded by unknown donor CMV status.

CDR3 length: 14 amino acids. CDR1 SNHLY and CDR2 FYNNEI come from the germline V gene. The ends were cut back, 2 bases at V and 9 bases at J, with 14 bases in the middle. For this clonotype: Its antigen is currently unknown.

The second PCR ran about 7 to 12 cycles with a sample-barcoded 5' primer and J-beta primers. TCRdb fed the 5' RACE reads into MiXCR, producing one record per CDR3 protein. Of around 600,000 distinct CDR3 sequences in the sample, about 45% were seen once. The sample consisted of blood. J is TRBJ2-1 and V is TRBV2; D unresolved. The source is a man of 80 years or more in good health. The chain's CDR3 is CASSESSVESEQFF. The CDR3 DNA is TGTGCCAGCAGTGAATCGAGCGTTGAGAGTGAGCAGTTCTTC.